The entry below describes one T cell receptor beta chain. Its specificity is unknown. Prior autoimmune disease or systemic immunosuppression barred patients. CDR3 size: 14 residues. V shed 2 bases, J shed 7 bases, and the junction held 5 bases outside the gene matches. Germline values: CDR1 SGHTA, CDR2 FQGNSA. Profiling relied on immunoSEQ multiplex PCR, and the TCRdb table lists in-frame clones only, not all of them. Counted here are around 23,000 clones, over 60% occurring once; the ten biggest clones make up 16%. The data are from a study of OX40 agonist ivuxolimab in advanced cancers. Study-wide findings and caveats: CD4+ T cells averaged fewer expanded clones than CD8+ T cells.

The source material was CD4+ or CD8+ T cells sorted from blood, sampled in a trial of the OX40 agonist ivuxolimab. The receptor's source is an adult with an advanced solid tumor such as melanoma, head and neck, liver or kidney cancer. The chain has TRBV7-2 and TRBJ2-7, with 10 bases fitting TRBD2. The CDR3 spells CASSLLAGAREQYF. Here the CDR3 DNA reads TGTGCCAGCAGCTTACTAGCGGGGGCCAGGGAGCAGTACTTC.